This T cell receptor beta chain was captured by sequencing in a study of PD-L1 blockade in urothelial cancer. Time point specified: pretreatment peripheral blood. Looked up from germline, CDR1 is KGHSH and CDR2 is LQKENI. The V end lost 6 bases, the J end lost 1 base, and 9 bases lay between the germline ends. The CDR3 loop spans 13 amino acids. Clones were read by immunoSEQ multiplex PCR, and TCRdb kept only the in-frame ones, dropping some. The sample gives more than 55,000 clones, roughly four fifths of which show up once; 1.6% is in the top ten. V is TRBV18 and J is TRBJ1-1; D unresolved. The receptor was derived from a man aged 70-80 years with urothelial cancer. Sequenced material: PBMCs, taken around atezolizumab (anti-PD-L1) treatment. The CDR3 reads CASSPGWNTEAFF. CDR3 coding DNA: TGTGCCAGCTCCCCTGGCTGGAACACTGAAGCTTTCTTT.